These 32 T cell receptor beta chains originate from one sample sequenced in a study of blood T cell repertoires in COVID-19 (dated by TCRdb to between 2020 and 2021). To prepare the library, the immunoSEQ multiplex PCR assay was applied. TCRdb obtained this table from immuneACCESS and retained in-frame rearrangements with V and J assigned. These tables miss some clones; where compared with another copy, unresolved V genes account for less than half of the shortfall, and the remainder is unexplained. The sample table lists about 100,000 clones, around 90% of them with a count of one. 5% to 6.5% of the sample is in the top ten clones. The sequenced sample was peripheral blood. The receptors stem from a human donor in a cohort sampled during active COVID-19.

The chain employs TRBV6-5 and TRBJ1-2; 10 positions match TRBD1. From germline, CDR1 is MNHEY and CDR2 SVGAGI. Trimming at V came to 5 bases and at J to 4 bases, leaving 7 bases not matched to a gene. CDR3 length: 15 residues. As DNA, the CDR3 is TGTGCCAGCAGTCCTGGGACAGGGGTTGGCTATGGCTACACCTTC. Translating gives CASSPGTGVGYGYTF.

This clone was seen once. The J gene is TRBJ2-7, the V gene TRBV19; D might be TRBD1 (6 bases). The CDR3 extends over 16 amino acids. Germline values: CDR1 LNHDA, CDR2 SQIVND (reference sequence). V was cut by 1 base and J by 0 bases, with 13 bases left in between. CDR3 sequence reads: CASSIVGAASSYEQYF. CDR3 DNA sequence: TGTGCCAGTAGTATAGTGGGGGCCGCAAGCTCCTACGAGCAGTACTTC.

This chain's CDR3 is CASSQGLSYSDTQYF. The CDR3 region has the DNA TGTGCCAGCAGCCAAGGTCTATCGTACTCAGATACGCAGTATTTT. This chain uses TRBV14 with TRBJ2-3; the D is unclear. CDR3 length: 15 residues. V was cut by 1 base and J by 4 bases, with 12 bases left in between. The germline CDR1 and CDR2 sequences are SGHDN and FVKESK.

J is TRBJ1-2 and V is TRBV28, with 9 bases fitting TRBD1. The V gene end was trimmed by 6 bases and the J gene end by 5 bases; junction bases not matched to a gene: 7. This CDR3 is 14 amino acids long. Germline V gene lookup returns CDR1 MDHEN and CDR2 SYDVKM. The CDR3 here is CASSGTGTGYGYTF. The CDR3 bases are TGTGCCAGCAGCGGCACCGGGACAGGGTATGGCTACACCTTC.

The J gene is TRBJ1-5, the V gene TRBV18; perhaps TRBD1 as D (5 bases). CDR1 and CDR2 from the germline V gene are KGHSH and LQKENI. The V and J ends lost 3 bases and 6 bases respectively, with 15 bases between them. This CDR3 has 15 residues. The CDR3 spells CASSPRQGFSQPQHF. The CDR3 coding sequence is TGTGCCAGCTCACCGAGGCAGGGATTCAGTCAGCCCCAGCATTTT.

The chain couples TRBV21-1 to TRBJ2-1; no check of the table's D call, TRBD1, against the DNA was made. TRBV21-1 is marked as a pseudogene. CDR3 size: 17 residues. The CDR3, as DNA: TGTGCCAGCAGCACCCTCCCCAGGGAAGACGGTTACAATGAGCAGTTCTTC. This translates into CASSTLPREDGYNEQFF.

V gene TRBV5-1 combines with J gene TRBJ1-6; possible D gene TRBD1, 6 bases. V lost 1 base and J lost 2, with 10 bases in between. The CDR3 loop spans 16 amino acids. Germline lookup yields CDR1 SGHRS and CDR2 YFSETQ. CDR3 amino acids: CASSLTGRPYNSPLHF. The CDR3 coding sequence is TGCGCCAGCAGCTTGACAGGGCGCCCCTATAATTCACCCCTCCACTTT.

The rearrangement joins TRBV6-2 or TRBV6-3 to TRBJ1-5; a weak D match, TRBD1 (5 bases). Germline CDR1 reads MNHEY; CDR2 reads SVGEGT. Trimming took off 0 bases at V and 4 bases at J, with 13 bases between the two ends. The CDR3 sequence is 16 residues long. In DNA, the CDR3 is TGTGCCAGCAGTTACTCGATCTCGGCAGGGAATCAGCCCCAGCATTTT. Protein: CASSYSISAGNQPQHF.

The chain has TRBV11-2 and TRBJ1-1, with a weak D call TRBD1 (6 bases). Trimming took off 5 bases at V and 0 bases at J, with 19 bases between the two ends. The CDR3 length is 17 residues. In germline, CDR1 is SGHAT, CDR2 FQNNGV. For the CDR3, the DNA is TGTGCCAGCAGCCGATCATGGGGGGGCAGTTTGAACACTGAAGCTTTCTTT. This codes for CASSRSWGGSLNTEAFF.

The chain links TRBV28 to TRBJ1-1; D remains ambiguous. The ends were cut back, 7 bases at V and 6 bases at J, with 12 bases in the middle. CDR1 is MDHEN, CDR2 SYDVKM, per germline. The CDR3 is made up of 12 amino acids. The CDR3 sequence: CASTLRPSEAFF. In nucleotides, the CDR3 is TGTGCCAGCACCCTCAGGCCGTCTGAAGCTTTCTTT.

This clone appeared once. The V call is TRBV6-2 or TRBV6-3, the J call TRBJ2-1; D might be TRBD2 (6 bases). The length of the CDR3 is 13 residues. V dropped 5 bases and J dropped 9 bases, with 14 bases sitting between them. Germline CDR1 reads MNHEY; CDR2 reads SVGEGT. The CDR3 is CASSDTTSSEQFF. The CDR3 coding sequence is TGTGCCAGCAGTGACACGACTAGTTCTGAGCAGTTCTTC.

This chain connects TRBV14 to TRBJ2-3; D call uncertain. Trimming took off 0 bases at V and 6 bases at J, with 7 bases between the two ends. Germline assignment: CDR1 SGHDN and CDR2 FVKESK. The CDR3 runs 13 residues. The CDR3 bases are TGTGCCAGCAGCCAAGATCCCCGGGATACGCAGTATTTT. Protein product: CASSQDPRDTQYF.

V gene TRBV28 combines with J gene TRBJ2-7; 7 bases match TRBD2. Germline-derived CDR1 and CDR2 are MDHEN and SYDVKM. The junction had 13 bases not matched to a gene; V was cut back by 8 bases and J by 3 bases. The CDR3 consists of 15 residues. The chain's CDR3 is CASRPSAGLSYEQYF. CDR3 bases: TGTGCCAGCCGACCATCAGCGGGACTAAGCTACGAGCAGTACTTC.

The chain carries TRBV24-1 and TRBJ2-3, with D uncertain. Germline CDR1 KGHDR, CDR2 SFDVKD. This CDR3 has 13 amino acids. The V and J ends lost 4 bases and 4 bases respectively, with 8 bases between them. This CDR3 is CATSDLIADTQYF. The CDR3 DNA reads TGTGCCACCAGTGACTTAATCGCAGATACGCAGTATTTT.

The chain joins TRBV9 to TRBJ2-2; no reliable D call. Trimming took off 0 bases at V and 6 bases at J, with 6 bases between the two ends. CDR1 and CDR2 (germline): SGDLS, YYNGEE. The CDR3 runs to 13 residues. The CDR3 DNA follows: TGTGCCAGCAGCGTAGGAGAGGCCGGGGAGCTGTTTTTT. Its protein product is CASSVGEAGELFF.

V usage is TRBV4-3 and J usage is TRBJ1-4; D remains unclear. Germline V gene data show CDR1 as LGHNA and CDR2 as YSLEER. The V end was cut by 1 base, the J end by 4 bases, with 10 bases between. CDR3 size: 15 residues. The CDR3 reads CASSQVRHFNEKLFF. The DNA for the CDR3 is TGCGCCAGCAGCCAAGTCCGACATTTTAATGAAAAACTGTTTTTT.

The rearrangement links TRBV9 to TRBJ1-2; D is perhaps TRBD1 (6 bases). In germline, CDR1 is SGDLS, CDR2 YYNGEE. V was shortened by 0 bases and J by 6 bases, with 12 bases between the two germline ends. The CDR3 runs 14 residues. The CDR3 spells CASSVGGGTHGYTF. CDR3 sequence (DNA): TGTGCCAGCAGCGTAGGAGGGGGTACCCATGGCTACACCTTC.

Of note for this clone: Germline is not matched at one junction end, which may reflect a read error. The chain is built from TRBV7-7 and TRBJ2-1; TRBD2 aligns across 12 bases. Per germline, CDR1 SSHAT and CDR2 FNYEAQ (reference sequence). The CDR3 has 15 amino acids. DNA of the CDR3: TGTGCTAGCAGCCTAGCGGGGGGGCCATACAATGAGCAGTTCTTC. Translating it yields CASSLAGGPYNEQFF.

J is TRBJ1-3 and V is TRBV5-6, with a tentative D call TRBD1 (5 bases). This CDR3 contains 13 residues. The V gene's germline CDR1 is SGHDT and CDR2 YYEEEE. Trimming took off 2 bases at V and 4 bases at J, with 7 bases between the two ends. The CDR3 coding sequence is TGTGCCAGCAGCTTTGGGGCCGGAAACACCATATATTTT. Residues: CASSFGAGNTIYF.

This chain joins TRBV10-3 and TRBJ2-1, with a possible D match to TRBD2 (5 bases). Germline-derived CDR1 and CDR2 are ENHRY and SYGVKD. This CDR3 region has 13 residues. V lost 3 bases and J 4 bases, leaving 7 bases between the germline ends. Here the CDR3 reads CAISEERYNEQFF. In nucleotides, the CDR3 is TGTGCCATCAGTGAAGAGCGGTACAATGAGCAGTTCTTC.

This CDR3 reads CASSLGQSLAQHF. CDR3 DNA: TGTGCCAGCAGCTTAGGACAATCTTTGGCCCAGCATTTT. The genes are TRBV7-9 and TRBJ1-5; D uncertain. Germline V gene lookup returns CDR1 SEHNR and CDR2 FQNEAQ (reference sequence). There are 13 residues in the CDR3. V lost 1 base, J lost 11 bases, and 12 bases lay in between.

The chain is built from TRBV19 and TRBJ2-3; 7 bases align to TRBD2. The ends lost 8 bases at V and 2 bases at J; junction bases unmatched: 1. This CDR3 has 12 residues. Per germline, CDR1 LNHDA and CDR2 SQIVND (reference sequence). The CDR3 is CASLADTDTQYF. The CDR3 DNA follows: TGTGCCAGTCTAGCGGACACAGATACGCAGTATTTT.

The rearrangement joins TRBV19 to TRBJ2-1, with 7 bases that match TRBD2. CDR1 is LNHDA and CDR2 is SQIVND in the germline V gene (reference sequence). The CDR3 totals 15 residues. V dropped 1 base and J dropped 2; count of bases not matched to a gene: 2. The CDR3 loop is CASSIASGTYNEQFF. The CDR3 region has the DNA TGTGCCAGTAGTATAGCTAGCGGTACCTACAATGAGCAGTTCTTC.

This clone was seen just once. This chain connects TRBV2 to TRBJ1-6, with D unclear. CDR1 is SNHLY, CDR2 FYNNEI, per germline. The CDR3 has 13 residues. Trimming cost V 6 bases and J 12 bases, with 15 bases left between them. The CDR3 region is CASSPQEGLPLHF. For the CDR3, the DNA is TGTGCCAGCAGCCCCCAAGAGGGTTTACCCCTCCACTTT.

This clone was counted between two and nine times. The rearrangement uses TRBV12-5 and TRBJ2-7; D ambiguous. Trimming shortened V by 0 bases and J by 10 bases, and 4 bases separated the two germline ends. This CDR3 is built from 10 residues. Germline V CDR1 and CDR2: LGHNT, FRNRAP. The CDR3 nucleotides read TGTGCTAGTGGTTTGGTTCATCAGTACTTC. The encoded protein is CASGLVHQYF. Together with reference TRBV12-5 and TRBJ2-7, the CDR3 gives the full variable domain: DARVTQTPRHKVTEMGQEVTMRCQPILGHNTVFWYRQTMMQGLELLAYFRNRAPLDDSGMPKDRFSAEMPDATLATLKIQPSEPRDSAVYFCASGLVHQYFGPGTRLTVT.

The chain's CDR3 is CASSYITPGGDTEAFF. In nucleotides, the CDR3 is TGTGCCAGCAGCTACATCACCCCCGGGGGGGACACTGAAGCTTTCTTT. This chain connects TRBV7-2 to TRBJ1-1; a possible D gene is TRBD1 (5 bases). V was pared by 4 bases and J by 3 bases, with 18 bases between. CDR3 length equals 16 residues. The germline CDR1 and CDR2 sequences are SGHTA and FQGNSA. Complete variable domain (other parts from reference TRBV7-2 and TRBJ1-1): GAGVSQSPSNKVTEKGKDVELRCDPISGHTALYWYRQSLGQGLEFLIYFQGNSAPDKSGLPSDRFSAERTGGSVSTLTIQRTQQEDSAVYLCASSYITPGGDTEAFFGQGTRLTVV.

The chain has TRBV27 and TRBJ2-3; no firm D call. The V and J ends lost 6 bases and 1 base respectively, with 14 bases between them. Looked up from germline, CDR1 is MNHEY and CDR2 is SMNVEV (reference sequence). The CDR3 has 15 amino acids. CDR3 nucleotides: TGTGCCAGCAGCCTCCAGGCAGATCGCACAGATACGCAGTATTTT. This gives the protein CASSLQADRTDTQYF.

This chain uses TRBV6-2 or TRBV6-3 with TRBJ2-7; D not resolved. Germline CDR1 is MNHEY and CDR2 is SVGEGT. The CDR3 runs 13 residues. With 2 bases removed from V and 3 bases from J, the gap between germline ends came to 8 bases. Written as DNA, the CDR3 is TGTGCCAGCAGTTACCGGGTAGACTACGAGCAGTACTTC. Its translation: CASSYRVDYEQYF.

The chain uses TRBV6-5 and TRBJ1-5; D is unresolved. Trimming took 6 bases from V and 7 from J, leaving 13 bases between them. The germline CDR1 and CDR2 sequences are MNHEY and SVGAGI. The CDR3 is made up of 13 amino acids. The CDR3 sequence is CASRTYRGQPQHF. Here the CDR3 DNA reads TGTGCCAGCAGAACGTACCGGGGACAGCCCCAGCATTTT.

The V and J genes are TRBV7-3 and TRBJ1-2; D call uncertain. Germline V gives CDR1 SGHTA, CDR2 FQGTGA. Trimming left V 0 bases short and J 2 bases short, with 10 bases between. This CDR3 has 15 amino acids. DNA of the CDR3: TGTGCCAGCAGCTTAACAGCGGGTTACAACTATGGCTACACCTTC. This encodes CASSLTAGYNYGYTF. The full variable domain, with the rest looked up from reference TRBV7-3 and TRBJ1-2, is GAGVSQTPSNKVTEKGKYVELRCDPISGHTALYWYRQSLGQGPEFLIYFQGTGAADDSGLPNDRFFAVRPEGSVSTLKIQRTERGDSAVYLCASSLTAGYNYGYTFGSGTRLTVV.

The V and J genes are TRBV5-1 and TRBJ2-5, with TRBD2 identical over 8 bases. Germline V gene data show CDR1 as SGHRS and CDR2 as YFSETQ. Losses at the gene ends were 0 bases for V and 2 bases for J; bases not matched to a gene: 6. The CDR3 is 16 amino acids. Here the CDR3 DNA reads TGCGCCAGCAGCTTGGGGTACGGGAGGGAGCAAGAGACCCAGTACTTC. It specifies CASSLGYGREQETQYF.

This chain links TRBV4-3 with TRBJ2-1, with 7 bases lining up with TRBD2. V was clipped by 4 bases and J by 2 bases; unmatched bases: 8. This CDR3 region has 16 residues. CDR1 is LGHNA and CDR2 is YSLEER in the germline V gene. The CDR3: CASSPHRGVPYNEQFF. In DNA form, the CDR3 reads TGCGCCAGCAGCCCCCATCGGGGGGTCCCCTACAATGAGCAGTTCTTC.